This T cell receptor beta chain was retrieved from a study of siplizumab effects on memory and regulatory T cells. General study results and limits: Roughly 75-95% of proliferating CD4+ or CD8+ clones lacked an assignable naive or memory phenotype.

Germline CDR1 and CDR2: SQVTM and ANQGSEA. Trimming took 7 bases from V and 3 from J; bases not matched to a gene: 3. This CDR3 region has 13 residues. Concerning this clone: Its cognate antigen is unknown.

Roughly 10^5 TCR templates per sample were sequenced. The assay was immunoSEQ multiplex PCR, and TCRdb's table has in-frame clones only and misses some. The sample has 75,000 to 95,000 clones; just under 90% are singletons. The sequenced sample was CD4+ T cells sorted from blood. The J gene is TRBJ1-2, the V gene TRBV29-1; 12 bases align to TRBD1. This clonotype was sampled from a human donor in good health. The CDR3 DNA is TGCAGCGGGGGGACAGGGGGCGACTATGGCTACACCTTC. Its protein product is CSGGTGGDYGYTF.